A single sample is the source of the 32 T cell receptor beta chains below, sequenced in a study of T cells expressing NK-cell markers. No DNA is given; TCRdb re-called the 5' RACE reads and lists each CDR3 protein once. The sample has some 410,000 distinct CDR3 sequences. Sequenced: blood T cells: a sorted CD56 or NKG2C T cell subset, CD4+ or CD8+ T cells, or bulk PBMC T cells (not recorded which). These receptors all come from a woman aged 18 to 75 in good health.

CDR3 loop: CASSTGFISVMNTEAFF. The rearrangement joins TRBV6-1 to TRBJ1-1; the D call from TCRdb, TRBD1, cannot be confirmed without DNA. The CDR3 sequence is 17 residues long. Germline CDR1 is MNHNS and CDR2 is SASEGT.

The chain is built from TRBV7-7 and TRBJ2-3. This CDR3 is 14 amino acids long. Germline-derived CDR1 and CDR2 are SSHAT and FNYEAQ (reference sequence). CDR3 amino acids: CASSLTPGSDTQYF.

This chain connects TRBV20-1 to TRBJ1-2. Germline V gene lookup returns CDR1 DFQATT and CDR2 SNEGSKA (reference sequence). CDR3 size: 12 residues. CDR3 loop: CSVGEANYGYTF.

This rearrangement joins TRBV7-2 to TRBJ2-6. Germline assignment: CDR1 SGHTA and CDR2 FQGNSA. The CDR3 runs 16 residues. The CDR3 sequence is CASSFSGVLGGNVLTF.

The chain combines TRBV11-2 with TRBJ2-5; TCRdb reports TRBD2, a call that lacks DNA to check it against. The length of the CDR3 is 15 residues. The V gene's germline CDR1 is SGHAT and CDR2 FQNNGV. CDR3 residues: CASSWTGRGEETQYF.

V and J are TRBV7-2 and TRBJ2-4; the TCRdb call, TRBD2, lacks DNA for checking. Germline V gene lookup returns CDR1 SGHTA and CDR2 FQGNSA. This CDR3 has 19 residues. The CDR3 spells CASSLALGSGGVGKNIQYF.

The rearrangement links TRBV12-3 or TRBV12-4 to TRBJ2-7. The CDR3 has 13 amino acids. CDR3 amino acids: CASSSMATREQYF.

The chain is built from TRBV21-1 and TRBJ2-7. TRBV21-1 is classified as a pseudogene. The CDR3 spans 11 residues. The CDR3 reads CARQGAYEQYF.

This chain connects TRBV7-3 to TRBJ2-1; TCRdb proposes TRBD2, but this gene call is untestable without DNA. In germline, CDR1 is SGHTA, CDR2 FQGTGA. CDR3 size: 15 residues. The CDR3 loop reads CASSFGGRKGNEQFF.

This chain joins TRBV12-3 or TRBV12-4 and TRBJ2-3; TCRdb picks TRBD2, but there is no DNA to check that call. The CDR3 sequence is 18 residues long. The CDR3 loop is CASSSPLLAGRSPDTQYF.

J is TRBJ2-1 and V is TRBV12-3 or TRBV12-4; absent DNA, TCRdb's TRBD1 call cannot be checked. CDR3 length equals 12 residues. This CDR3 is CASRGAYNEQFF.

The rearrangement uses TRBV5-6 and TRBJ2-5; TCRdb's assignment of TRBD1 cannot be checked, as there is no DNA. The CDR3 is made up of 15 amino acids. The germline V gene has CDR1 SGHDT and CDR2 YYEEEE. CDR3 region: CASSTDRRRMLTQYF.

V usage is TRBV28 and J usage is TRBJ2-5; there is no DNA to check the TCRdb D call of TRBD2. This CDR3 has 14 residues. In germline, CDR1 is MDHEN, CDR2 SYDVKM. CDR3 in amino acids: CASSLYGLGETQYF.

V gene TRBV7-2 combines with J gene TRBJ2-1; TCRdb designates TRBD1, a call that cannot be tested without DNA. The V gene's germline CDR1 is SGHTA and CDR2 FQGNSA. The CDR3 has 14 amino acids. CDR3 loop: CASSLGYGGNEQFF.

The chain combines TRBV20-1 with TRBJ1-6; with no DNA, the TCRdb D assignment of TRBD1 cannot be verified. The germline gives CDR1 DFQATT, CDR2 SNEGSKA (reference sequence). The CDR3 runs 13 residues. This CDR3 is CSATLPGNSPLHF.

The chain employs TRBV7-2 and TRBJ2-5; TCRdb returns TRBD2, unconfirmable since there is no DNA. Germline CDR1 reads SGHTA; CDR2 reads FQGNSA. This CDR3 has 16 amino acids. The CDR3 here is CASSPASGGHQETQYF.

The rearrangement links TRBV11-2 to TRBJ2-5; no DNA is available, so the TRBD1 call from TCRdb remains unchecked. The CDR3 has 16 residues. Germline V gene data show CDR1 as SGHAT and CDR2 as FQNNGV. CDR3 sequence reads: CASSLDLGPGGETQYF.

The V gene is TRBV6-5, the J gene TRBJ2-7; TCRdb's D call of TRBD2 is untestable without DNA. CDR1 and CDR2 from the germline V gene are MNHEY and SVGAGI. This CDR3 contains 14 residues. CDR3: CASSYRGEGFSEYF.

J is TRBJ2-7 and V is TRBV9. This CDR3 has 15 residues. CDR1 and CDR2 from the germline V gene are SGDLS and YYNGEE. The CDR3 sequence is CASSVAVATTYEQYF.

The gene calls are TRBV3-1 and TRBJ2-1. Germline V gene data show CDR1 as LGHDT and CDR2 as YNNKEL (reference sequence). This CDR3 is built from 15 residues. The CDR3 loop reads CASSQDLGPQDEQFF.

The rearrangement uses TRBV20-1 and TRBJ2-5. Germline-derived CDR1 and CDR2 are DFQATT and SNEGSKA (reference sequence). This CDR3 is built from 12 residues. The chain's CDR3 is CSASQSQETQYF.

CDR3 loop: CASSQGRGARGYTF. V usage is TRBV4-3 and J usage is TRBJ1-2; TCRdb returns TRBD1, unconfirmable since there is no DNA. CDR3 length equals 14 residues. Germline V gene data show CDR1 as LGHNA and CDR2 as YSLEER.

J is TRBJ2-7 and V is TRBV2; TCRdb's assignment of TRBD1 cannot be checked, as there is no DNA. Germline CDR1 SNHLY, CDR2 FYNNEI. The CDR3 sequence is 14 residues long. CDR3: CASGRDPDFSEQYF.

V usage is TRBV6-2 or TRBV6-3 and J usage is TRBJ1-1. This CDR3 region has 12 residues. Germline assignment: CDR1 MNHEY and CDR2 SVGEGT. CDR3 sequence reads: CASSYGGLVAFF.

This rearrangement joins TRBV6-5 to TRBJ2-7; the TCRdb D gene call, TRBD1, has no DNA to confirm it. Germline lookup yields CDR1 MNHEY and CDR2 SVGAGI. This CDR3 comprises 18 residues. Here the CDR3 reads CASSYSNPLTGPSYEQYF.

The chain recombines TRBV28 with TRBJ2-7; TCRdb indicates TRBD1, and absent DNA this call remains unverified. Germline lookup yields CDR1 MDHEN and CDR2 SYDVKM. The CDR3 loop spans 14 amino acids. The CDR3 loop reads CASSKRQPPYEQYF.

This rearrangement joins TRBV24-1 to TRBJ2-1; TCRdb indicates TRBD2, and absent DNA this call remains unverified. Germline CDR1 reads KGHDR; CDR2 reads SFDVKD. CDR3 size: 14 residues. The CDR3 sequence: CATSEGLGPDEQFF.

The chain uses TRBV11-1 and TRBJ2-3; as DNA is missing, the TRBD2 call by TCRdb cannot be tested. The CDR3 is 15 residues long. Germline CDR1 reads SGHAT; CDR2 reads FQDESV (reference sequence). CDR3 residues: CASSYLAGSTDTQYF. The entire variable domain, with the rest obtained from reference TRBV11-1 and TRBJ2-3, is as follows: EAEVAQSPRYKITEKSQAVAFWCDPISGHATLYWYRQILGQGPELLVQFQDESVVDDSQLPKDRFSAERLKGVDSTLKIQPAELGDSAMYLCASSYLAGSTDTQYFGPGTRLTVL.

The chain carries TRBV9 and TRBJ2-2; the TCRdb D gene call, TRBD1, has no DNA to confirm it. This CDR3 has 12 residues. Germline CDR1 is SGDLS and CDR2 is YYNGEE. The CDR3: CASTGDTGELFF.

This sequence joins TRBV24-1 and TRBJ2-1; TCRdb calls TRBD1, which cannot be checked without DNA. The CDR3 loop spans 11 amino acids. The germline CDR1 and CDR2 sequences are KGHDR and SFDVKD. CDR3 region: CATRGAGEQFF.

The V gene is TRBV7-9, the J gene TRBJ2-7; the TRBD2 assignment by TCRdb is unverifiable without DNA. CDR1 and CDR2 from the germline V gene are SEHNR and FQNEAQ (reference sequence). The CDR3 consists of 16 residues. CDR3 residues: CASSPVGPRSGHEQYF.

The chain couples TRBV20-1 to TRBJ1-1; TCRdb reports TRBD1, a call that lacks DNA to check it against. CDR3 length: 15 residues. Germline CDR1 reads DFQATT; CDR2 reads SNEGSKA (reference sequence). Here the CDR3 reads CSADEGGRRDTEAFF.